This T cell receptor beta chain was identified during a study of T cells in Graves' hyperthyroidism and ophthalmopathy. Based on clinical symptoms, serum thyroxine and TRAb, thyroid ultrasound and orbital computed tomography, diagnoses were reached. From RNA transcripts, TCR beta CDR3 regions were amplified. The TCR CDR3 was amplified in a first-round RT-PCR using the HTBI primer set. TCRdb re-derived calls from the multiplex PCR reads in MiXCR, one entry per CDR3 protein. The sample contains about 200,000 distinct CDR3 sequences, 15% to 20% of which appear only once. The germline V gene encodes CDR1 SGHRS and CDR2 YFSETQ. The CDR3 is made up of 16 amino acids. V lost 1 base and J lost 5, with 15 bases in between. This clonotype was seen repeatedly, ten times or more.

The sequence derives from a man aged 40-55 years with Graves' hyperthyroidism. Material for sequencing was blood. The rearrangement joins TRBV5-1 to TRBJ1-4, with D possibly being TRBD1 (5 bases). This CDR3 reads CASSLMSRQGNEKLFF. Here the CDR3 DNA reads TGCGCCAGCAGCTTGATGTCCCGGCAGGGCAATGAAAAACTGTTTTTT.